This record looks at one TCR beta chain sequence and its context. This sample was taken from a study of blood T cell repertoires in COVID-19. Study information: Sites across the United States, Italy and Spain contributed samples from acute and convalescent COVID-19. Sources were T cells, B-cell-depleted T cells, or PBMCs; the material itself was cDNA or gDNA.

The authors' processing: The authors estimated nucleated cell counts from reference gene primer amplification. Sequencing used immunoSEQ multiplex PCR; TCRdb keeps in-frame clones, though not all of them. The V and J calls and clone size come from that table; D and trimming were worked out from the DNA. The sample carries 200,000 to 300,000 clones, about 87% recorded once. The CDR3 sequence is 15 residues long. From germline, CDR1 is SEHNR and CDR2 FQNEAQ (reference sequence). Trimming took 5 bases from V and 1 from J, leaving 12 bases between them. The sequencing input was peripheral blood. This chain uses TRBV7-9 with TRBJ1-5, with D possibly being TRBD1 (5 bases). The sequence was obtained from a woman between 35 and 50 years old with acute or convalescent COVID-19. The CDR3 spells CASSPEGLSNQPQHF. The CDR3 nucleotides are TGTGCCAGCAGCCCGGAGGGGTTGAGCAATCAGCCCCAGCATTTT.